Below, 3 T cell receptor beta chains from the same sample are listed, as sequenced in a study of blood T cell repertoires in COVID-19. Profiled with immunoSEQ multiplex PCR; TCRdb holds only in-frame clones, not every one. The table lists about 260,000 clones, about 87% of them singletons. Sequenced: peripheral blood. Source of these receptors: a middle-aged woman who had recovered from COVID-19.

As regards this clone: Other DNA sequences in this specimen translate into the identical CDR3. This chain connects TRBV9 to TRBJ2-7; D is possibly TRBD2 (5 bases). The CDR3 totals 14 residues. Trimming cost V 2 bases and J 0 bases, with 9 bases left between them. CDR1 and CDR2 (germline): SGDLS, YYNGEE. The CDR3 here is CASSVTGNSYEQYF. CDR3 DNA sequence: TGTGCCAGCAGCGTCACCGGGAACTCCTACGAGCAGTACTTC. Complete variable domain (other parts from reference TRBV9 and TRBJ2-7): DSGVTQTPKHLITATGQRVTLRCSPRSGDLSVYWYQQSLDQGLQFLIQYYNGEERAKGNILERFSAQQFPDLHSELNLSSLELGDSALYFCASSVTGNSYEQYFGPGTRLTVT.

In regard to this clone: Other DNA sequences in this sample translate to the same CDR3. The chain recombines TRBV2 with TRBJ1-2, with D perhaps TRBD1 (5 bases). The CDR3 consists of 14 residues. V lost 0 bases to trimming and J lost 4 bases, with 9 bases between them. CDR1 and CDR2 (germline): SNHLY, FYNNEI. The CDR3 bases are TGTGCCAGCAGTGAAGCCGGGGGTCCCTATGGCTACACCTTC. Its translation: CASSEAGGPYGYTF.

CDR3 nucleotides: TGTGCCAGCAGCCCTCAGACATACACTAGCAATCAGCCCCAGCATTTT. Its protein product is CASSPQTYTSNQPQHF. The chain employs TRBV7-8 and TRBJ1-5; D gene unclear. Trimming cost V 5 bases and J 0 bases, with 14 bases left between them. The CDR3 sequence is 16 residues long. The germline CDR1 and CDR2 sequences are SGHVS and FQNEAQ. Together with reference TRBV7-8 and TRBJ1-5, the CDR3 gives the full variable domain: GAGVSQSPRYKVAKRGQDVALRCDPISGHVSLFWYQQALGQGPEFLTYFQNEAQLDKSGLPSDRFFAERPEGSVSTLKIQRTQQEDSAVYLCASSPQTYTSNQPQHFGDGTRLSIL.